The 14 T cell receptor beta chains listed next were all sequenced from one sample in a study of blood T cell repertoires in COVID-19. Data came from immunoSEQ multiplex PCR; TCRdb stores just in-frame clones and leaves some out. The sample comprises just over 250,000 clones, around nine tenths of which are singletons, and roughly a tenth rests with the top ten. Sequenced sample: peripheral blood. The source of these receptors is a woman in her 70s with COVID-19, enrolled during active disease.

V is TRBV6-5 and J is TRBJ1-1; 8 bases are shared with TRBD1. CDR1 and CDR2 from the germline V gene are MNHEY and SVGAGI. V dropped 6 bases and J dropped 5; count of bases not matched to a gene: 11. The CDR3 is 15 amino acids. The CDR3 spells CASRPSQGARTEAFF. The CDR3 region has the DNA TGTGCCAGCAGACCGAGCCAGGGGGCGAGGACTGAAGCTTTCTTT.

J is TRBJ1-1 and V is TRBV7-8; the D is unclear. There are 13 residues in the CDR3. Between the trimmed V and J ends, which lost 5 bases and 5 bases, there was a span of 12 bases. Germline V gene sequence: CDR1 SGHVS, CDR2 FQNEAQ. The CDR3 region has the DNA TGTGCCAGCAGCCGCGAGCGTGGGACTGAAGCTTTCTTT. Amino acids: CASSRERGTEAFF.

This clone was detected only once. This chain connects TRBV28 to TRBJ2-3, with 8 bases aligning to TRBD1. The germline V gene encodes CDR1 MDHEN and CDR2 SYDVKM. CDR3 length equals 14 residues. V lost 3 bases, J lost 11 bases, and 10 bases stayed unmatched. CDR3 coding DNA: TGTGCCAGCAGTTTCGTATCCGCAGGGGGCGTGCAGTATTTT. Amino acid sequence: CASSFVSAGGVQYF.

The rearrangement joins TRBV10-3 to TRBJ2-1; the match to TRBD1 covers 7 bases. V shed 6 bases and J 1 base; nucleotides not matched to a gene: 3. From germline, CDR1 is ENHRY and CDR2 SYGVKD. CDR3 length equals 14 residues. The CDR3 DNA sequence: TGTGCCATCAGCGGGACAGATTCCTACAATGAGCAGTTCTTC. Its translation is CAISGTDSYNEQFF.

The chain combines TRBV7-2 with TRBJ1-6; D uncertain. The length of the CDR3 is 17 residues. V was cut by 1 base and J by 0 bases, with 10 bases left in between. Germline V CDR1 and CDR2: SGHTA, FQGNSA. The chain's CDR3 is CASSLEFPGSYNSPLHF. The CDR3, as DNA: TGTGCCAGCAGCTTAGAGTTCCCGGGCTCCTATAATTCACCCCTCCACTTT.

The rearrangement links TRBV27 to TRBJ2-7, with TRBD2 identical over 7 bases. V lost 6 bases to trimming and J lost 2 bases; unmatched junction nucleotides: 7. Per the germline V gene, CDR1 is MNHEY and CDR2 is SMNVEV (reference sequence). This CDR3 has 14 residues. CDR3 sequence: CASSTKRGAYEQYF. The CDR3 coding sequence is TGTGCCAGCAGCACGAAACGGGGGGCCTACGAGCAGTACTTC.

The genes are TRBV19 and TRBJ2-1; perhaps TRBD2 as D (5 bases). Per germline, CDR1 LNHDA and CDR2 SQIVND (reference sequence). V was pared by 3 bases and J by 7 bases, with 13 bases between. This CDR3 has 14 residues. CDR3 sequence reads: CASSIEGRWNEQFF. CDR3 coding DNA: TGTGCCAGTAGTATTGAGGGTCGATGGAATGAGCAGTTCTTC.

V gene TRBV7-9 combines with J gene TRBJ2-7, with 7 bases that match TRBD2. This CDR3 is 14 amino acids long. V was clipped by 5 bases and J by 6 bases; unmatched bases: 10. Germline CDR1 SEHNR, CDR2 FQNEAQ (reference sequence). The DNA for the CDR3 is TGTGCCAGCAGCATTGGGACTATTATACTCGAGCAGTACTTC. This gives the protein CASSIGTIILEQYF.

V and J are TRBV28 and TRBJ1-5; D ambiguous. The V gene's germline CDR1 is MDHEN and CDR2 SYDVKM. The CDR3 covers 13 residues. V was shortened by 8 bases and J by 0 bases, with 8 bases between the two germline ends. CDR3 DNA sequence: TGTGCCAGCGTCCTGTTTAGCAATCAGCCCCAGCATTTT. Translating gives CASVLFSNQPQHF.

The CDR3 DNA sequence: TGTGCCAGCTCACCAACGACAAGAAGTTCTAACTATGGCTACACCTTC. Amino acids: CASSPTTRSSNYGYTF. The V call is TRBV18, the J call TRBJ1-2; unclear D gene. This CDR3 region has 16 residues. CDR1 KGHSH and CDR2 LQKENI come from the germline V gene. Trimming removed 2 bases from V and 0 bases from J, with 13 bases in between.

This clone was observed a handful of times. The rearrangement joins TRBV19 to TRBJ1-2; the match to TRBD1 covers 10 bases. Germline V gene sequence: CDR1 LNHDA, CDR2 SQIVND (reference sequence). J was trimmed by 4 bases and V by 0 bases; bases with no gene match: 5. This CDR3 has 16 residues. In DNA, the CDR3 is TGTGCCAGTAGTATAGAGACAGGGGGCTATCCCTATGGCTACACCTTC. As protein: CASSIETGGYPYGYTF.

This clone appeared once. This CDR3 is CASSQGQGLNEQYF. As DNA, the CDR3 is TGTGCCAGCAGCCAGGGACAGGGGTTGAACGAGCAGTACTTC. This chain uses TRBV5-5 with TRBJ2-7; 10 bases align to TRBD1. V lost 4 bases to trimming and J lost 5 bases; unmatched junction nucleotides: 6. This CDR3 has 14 residues. Per the germline V gene, CDR1 is SGHKS and CDR2 is YYEKEE (reference sequence).

The genes are TRBV30 and TRBJ1-5, with D perhaps TRBD1 (5 bases). V gave up 0 bases and J gave up 5 bases, with 11 bases separating them. This CDR3 region has 14 residues. In germline, CDR1 is GTSNPN, CDR2 SVGIG (reference sequence). CDR3 sequence (DNA): TGTGCCTGGAGTGTTTCGGGAGGGGATCAGCCCCAGCATTTT. This codes for CAWSVSGGDQPQHF.

The chain joins TRBV2 to TRBJ1-2; weak D call: TRBD1 (6 bases). CDR1 and CDR2 (germline): SNHLY, FYNNEI. The CDR3 is 13 amino acids. The germline V and J ends were trimmed by 5 bases and 8 bases, with 15 bases remaining between them. CDR3 sequence reads: CASSTGRLEGYTF. CDR3 DNA: TGTGCCAGCAGTACAGGGAGACTGGAGGGCTACACCTTC.